This TCR beta chain emerged from a study of OX40 agonist ivuxolimab in advanced cancers. The table came from immunoSEQ multiplex PCR; TCRdb's copy has only in-frame clones and leaves some out. There are 75,000 to 100,000 clones in the sample; 92% occur only once, and around 3.5% lies in the top ten. Note on this clone: Antigen unknown.

The study, taken as a whole, reports: Researchers did not establish what antigens the expanded peripheral T cells target.

Germline V gives CDR1 LNHDA, CDR2 SQIVND (reference sequence). Trimming took off 7 bases at V and 0 bases at J, with 6 bases between the two ends. CDR3 length: 12 residues. The chain is built from TRBV19 and TRBJ1-2; unclear D gene. This clonotype originated in an adult with an advanced solid tumor such as melanoma, head and neck, liver or kidney cancer. The sample consisted of CD4+ or CD8+ T cells sorted from blood, taken in a trial of the OX40 agonist ivuxolimab. CDR3 loop: CASKITNYGYTF. The CDR3, as DNA: TGTGCCAGTAAGATTACTAACTATGGCTACACCTTC.